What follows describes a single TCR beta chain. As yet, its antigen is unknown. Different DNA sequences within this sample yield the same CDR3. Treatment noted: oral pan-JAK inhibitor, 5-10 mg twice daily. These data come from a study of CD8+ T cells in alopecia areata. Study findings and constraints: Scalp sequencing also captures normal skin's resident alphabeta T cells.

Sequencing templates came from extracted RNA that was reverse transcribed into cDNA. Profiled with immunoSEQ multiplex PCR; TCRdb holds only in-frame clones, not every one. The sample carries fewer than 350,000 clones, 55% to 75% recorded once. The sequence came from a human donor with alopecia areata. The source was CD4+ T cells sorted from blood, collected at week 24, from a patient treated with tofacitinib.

DNA of the CDR3: TGCAGCGTTGGTTCGGAGACCCAGTACTTC. This gives the protein CSVGSETQYF. The chain links TRBV29-1 to TRBJ2-5; no definite D call. The CDR3 runs 10 residues. V lost 4 bases, J lost 5 bases, and 5 bases lay in between. Germline V gene data show CDR1 as SQVTM and CDR2 as ANQGSEA.